These 28 T cell receptor beta chains originate from one sample sequenced in a study of blood T cell repertoires in COVID-19 (dated by TCRdb to 2020 to 2022). Libraries were made using the immunoSEQ multiplex PCR assay. This is the immuneACCESS table as TCRdb keeps it, with only in-frame sequences that have V and J called. A part of the clones is gone; compared with another copy, unresolved V genes explain less than half, and the rest is unexplained. The sample contains about 140,000 clones, around 83% of them found a single time. Clones ranked in the top ten supply about 1.6% of the sample. Material for sequencing was peripheral blood. These TCRs come from a human donor in a cohort sampled during active COVID-19.

This chain joins TRBV7-2 and TRBJ2-6; D remains unclear. The CDR3 spans 15 residues. The V gene lost 3 bases and the J gene lost 0 bases, with 6 bases spanning the gap. Germline lookup yields CDR1 SGHTA and CDR2 FQGNSA. The CDR3 bases are TGTGCCAGCAGCTTGTCTCGCTCTGGGGCCAACGTCCTGACTTTC. It is translated as CASSLSRSGANVLTF.

This chain links TRBV2 with TRBJ2-1, with 8 positions matching TRBD2. CDR1 and CDR2 (germline): SNHLY, FYNNEI. CDR3 length: 19 residues. After removal of 4 bases from V and 4 bases from J, the junction contained 18 bases not matched to a gene. The CDR3 region has the DNA TGTGCCAGCAGTGTGTGGGGAGCACGGGCTAGCGGGCCGTACAATGAGCAGTTCTTC. It is translated as CASSVWGARASGPYNEQFF.

The DNA for the CDR3 is TGTGCCATCAGTGAGTACAGGGATAGCGAGCAGTACTTC. It specifies CAISEYRDSEQYF. The chain is built from TRBV10-3 and TRBJ2-7; a weak D match, TRBD1 (6 bases). CDR3 length equals 13 residues. Germline V gives CDR1 ENHRY, CDR2 SYGVKD. The V end was cut by 1 base, the J end by 6 bases, with 10 bases between.

J is TRBJ2-6 and V is TRBV7-2, with 8 bases aligning to TRBD1. V shed 1 base and J 0 bases; nucleotides not matched to a gene: 2. Germline assignment: CDR1 SGHTA and CDR2 FQGNSA. The length of the CDR3 is 17 residues. CDR3 sequence reads: CASSLGTGYSGANVLTF. CDR3 sequence (DNA): TGTGCCAGCAGCTTAGGGACAGGGTACTCTGGGGCCAACGTCCTGACTTTC.

The rearrangement joins TRBV6-2 or TRBV6-3 to TRBJ2-4; 10 nucleotides line up with TRBD2. V lost 2 bases, J lost 7 bases, and 14 bases stayed unmatched. This CDR3 is built from 18 residues. CDR1 is MNHEY, CDR2 SVGEGT, per germline. This chain's CDR3 is CASSYAGLKLAGVNIQYF. Here the CDR3 DNA reads TGTGCCAGCAGTTACGCAGGATTAAAGCTAGCGGGAGTGAACATTCAGTACTTC.

This chain uses TRBV29-1 with TRBJ2-3, with D perhaps matching TRBD2 (5 bases). This CDR3 has 16 residues. V was cut by 3 bases and J by 0 bases, with 16 bases left in between. The V gene's germline CDR1 is SQVTM and CDR2 ANQGSEA. Written as DNA, the CDR3 is TGCAGCGTTGACAGCGGAGAGCATCCTAGCACAGATACGCAGTATTTT. Amino acids: CSVDSGEHPSTDTQYF.

The rearrangement links TRBV5-1 to TRBJ2-1; D is possibly TRBD2 (6 bases). The V gene's germline CDR1 is SGHRS and CDR2 YFSETQ. V lost 4 bases, J lost 0 bases, and 17 bases lay in between. The CDR3 is 17 amino acids. The CDR3 nucleotides are TGCGCCAGCAGCCCAAACCCGCTAGCGTTCTCCTACAATGAGCAGTTCTTC. It codes for CASSPNPLAFSYNEQFF.

The chain joins TRBV5-1 to TRBJ2-1; 11 bases are shared with TRBD2. Germline assignment: CDR1 SGHRS and CDR2 YFSETQ. The trim removed 7 bases at V and 0 bases at J, leaving 3 bases unmatched. The CDR3 has 15 residues. The CDR3: CASGTSGSSYNEQFF. The CDR3, as DNA: TGCGCCAGCGGGACTAGCGGCAGCTCCTACAATGAGCAGTTCTTC.

This chain joins TRBV18 and TRBJ1-1, with TRBD1 matching 7 bases. Trimming cost V 0 bases and J 1 base; bases outside gene matches: 8. Per germline, CDR1 KGHSH and CDR2 LQKENI. The CDR3 consists of 17 residues. CDR3 in DNA: TGTGCCAGCTCACCACCTGGTAGGGGGCTGGGGAACACTGAAGCTTTCTTT. As protein: CASSPPGRGLGNTEAFF.

This chain's CDR3 is CASSLGGTMVYEQYF. CDR3 in DNA: TGTGCCAGCAGCTTAGGGGGCACGATGGTCTACGAGCAGTACTTC. This chain connects TRBV5-6 to TRBJ2-7, with 7 bases fitting TRBD1. V shed 2 bases and J 3 bases; nucleotides not matched to a gene: 8. The germline CDR1 and CDR2 sequences are SGHDT and YYEEEE. The CDR3 contains 15 residues.

The chain joins TRBV30 to TRBJ2-7; 9 nucleotides match TRBD1. V was pared by 7 bases and J by 0 bases, with 4 bases of the junction left unmatched. Germline V lookup: CDR1 GTSNPN, CDR2 SVGIG (reference sequence). This CDR3 region has 13 residues. The CDR3 bases are TGTGCCTCTACAGGGGGCTTCTCCTACGAGCAGTACTTC. This sequence encodes CASTGGFSYEQYF. The variable domain in full, completed from reference TRBV30 and TRBJ2-7, reads SQTIHQWPATLVQPVGSPLSLECTVEGTSNPNLYWYRQAAGRGLQLLFYSVGIGQISSEVPQNLSASRPQDRQFILSSKKLLLSDSGFYLCASTGGFSYEQYFGPGTRLTVT.

The chain employs TRBV29-1 and TRBJ2-7, with D perhaps matching TRBD1 (5 bases). V dropped 5 bases and J dropped 1 base, with 12 bases sitting between them. Looked up from germline, CDR1 is SQVTM and CDR2 is ANQGSEA. The CDR3 is 13 amino acids. CDR3 in amino acids: CSVLKQESYEQYF. The CDR3, as DNA: TGCAGCGTTCTAAAACAGGAGTCCTACGAGCAGTACTTC.

This clone was counted only a few times. The genes are TRBV7-3 and TRBJ2-2, with D possibly matching TRBD2 (7 bases). CDR1 is SGHTA, CDR2 FQGTGA, per germline. The CDR3 length is 16 residues. With 5 bases removed from V and 5 bases from J, the gap between germline ends came to 18 bases. The CDR3 protein is CASSPARGGGTGELFF. The CDR3 DNA reads TGTGCCAGCAGCCCGGCCCGGGGAGGGGGAACCGGGGAGCTGTTTTTT.

The V call is TRBV7-8, the J call TRBJ2-1; 8 bases agree with TRBD1. The CDR3 has 17 amino acids. The germline gives CDR1 SGHVS, CDR2 FQNEAQ. V lost 0 bases and J lost 5; bases outside the gene matches: 9. In DNA, the CDR3 is TGTGCCAGCAGCTTAGCGCTAGGCAGGGGGCTAGACAATGAGCAGTTCTTC. It yields the protein CASSLALGRGLDNEQFF. The complete variable domain, with remaining parts taken from reference TRBV7-8 and TRBJ2-1, reads GAGVSQSPRYKVAKRGQDVALRCDPISGHVSLFWYQQALGQGPEFLTYFQNEAQLDKSGLPSDRFFAERPEGSVSTLKIQRTQQEDSAVYLCASSLALGRGLDNEQFFGPGTRLTVL.

This chain uses TRBV6-6 with TRBJ2-1; 11 bases map to TRBD2. The CDR3 length is 13 residues. Losses at the gene ends were 8 bases for V and 7 bases for J; bases not matched to a gene: 4. Germline V gives CDR1 MNHNY, CDR2 SVGAGI (reference sequence). CDR3 nucleotide sequence: TGTGCCAGCCTAGCGGGAGGTGGGAATGAGCAGTTCTTC. Its translation: CASLAGGGNEQFF.

This clone has more than one count but fewer than ten. V usage is TRBV7-9 and J usage is TRBJ2-7, with 7 bases fitting TRBD1. This CDR3 is built from 14 residues. J gave up 6 bases and V 3 bases, and 8 bases lay outside the gene matches. Looked up from germline, CDR1 is SEHNR and CDR2 is FQNEAQ (reference sequence). The chain's CDR3 is CASSFEQGFFEQYF. The CDR3 bases are TGTGCCAGCAGCTTTGAACAGGGGTTTTTCGAGCAGTACTTC.

This chain uses TRBV5-8 with TRBJ2-7; 10 nucleotides line up with TRBD2. Trimming cost V 2 bases and J 4 bases; bases outside gene matches: 9. CDR1 is SGHTS, CDR2 YDEGEE, per germline. The CDR3 is made up of 16 amino acids. Written as DNA, the CDR3 is TGTGCCAGCAGCTTCAGGACTAGCGGAGCCAGTTACGAGCAGTACTTC. This codes for CASSFRTSGASYEQYF.

The chain employs TRBV30 and TRBJ1-4; D is uncertain. The CDR3 consists of 13 residues. Germline V gene sequence: CDR1 GTSNPN, CDR2 SVGIG (reference sequence). Trimming took off 4 bases at V and 5 bases at J, with 11 bases between the two ends. CDR3 sequence (DNA): TGTGCCTGGAAAGAGGGAGGCAATGAAAAACTGTTTTTT. Its protein is CAWKEGGNEKLFF.

The gene calls are TRBV18 and TRBJ2-1; 13 nucleotides match TRBD2. The CDR3 is made up of 20 amino acids. Germline V lookup: CDR1 KGHSH, CDR2 LQKENI. The trim removed 6 bases at V and 0 bases at J, leaving 14 bases unmatched. The CDR3 DNA reads as TGTGCCAGCTCGCCTACCTTGACTAGCGGGAGGCCCAGCTCCTACAATGAGCAGTTCTTC. Its translation is CASSPTLTSGRPSSYNEQFF.

The chain links TRBV19 to TRBJ1-5, with D hard to call. The CDR3 spans 16 residues. V was clipped by 5 bases and J by 2 bases, with 16 bases between them. Germline V lookup: CDR1 LNHDA, CDR2 SQIVND (reference sequence). This chain's CDR3 is CASSPPTDMGNQPQHF. CDR3 DNA: TGTGCCAGTAGTCCCCCAACAGATATGGGCAATCAGCCCCAGCATTTT.

V is TRBV11-2 and J is TRBJ2-2; 8 positions match TRBD2. CDR1 and CDR2 (germline): SGHAT, FQNNGV. The CDR3 consists of 15 residues. Trimming cost V 5 bases and J 4 bases; bases outside gene matches: 6. The CDR3 here is CASSRTSGPTGELFF. For the CDR3, the DNA is TGTGCCAGCAGCCGCACTAGCGGCCCCACCGGGGAGCTGTTTTTT.

The chain couples TRBV2 to TRBJ2-2; the D gene is possibly TRBD1 (5 bases). Trimming shortened V by 1 base and J by 0 bases, and 6 bases separated the two germline ends. The germline V gene encodes CDR1 SNHLY and CDR2 FYNNEI. The CDR3 length is 15 residues. CDR3 protein: CASSEGTPNTGELFF. The DNA for the CDR3 is TGTGCCAGCAGTGAAGGGACACCGAACACCGGGGAGCTGTTTTTT.

This chain connects TRBV7-9 to TRBJ1-2; D gene unclear. The ends were cut back, 5 bases at V and 8 bases at J, with 15 bases in the middle. This CDR3 comprises 13 residues. Germline V gene data show CDR1 as SEHNR and CDR2 as FQNEAQ (reference sequence). CDR3 amino acids: CASSPDGRGGYTF. The CDR3 DNA is TGTGCCAGCAGCCCGGATGGGCGGGGAGGCTACACCTTC.

The chain recombines TRBV4-3 with TRBJ1-2, with D tentatively TRBD1 (6 bases). V was pared by 0 bases and J by 4 bases, with 15 bases between. This CDR3 region has 16 residues. CDR1 is LGHNA and CDR2 is YSLEER in the germline V gene. Written as DNA, the CDR3 is TGCGCCAGCAGCCAAGATGTTACAGGGAGATCCTATGGCTACACCTTC. It translates to CASSQDVTGRSYGYTF.

This chain joins TRBV27 and TRBJ2-1, with TRBD2 matching 9 bases. Germline V gene lookup returns CDR1 MNHEY and CDR2 SMNVEV (reference sequence). This CDR3 has 15 amino acids. V gave up 6 bases and J gave up 3 bases; unmatched junction bases: 6. As DNA, the CDR3 is TGTGCCAGCAGAGGGACTAGCAGCCGCTACAATGAGCAGTTCTTC. Encoded protein: CASRGTSSRYNEQFF.

The rearrangement links TRBV29-1 to TRBJ2-1; 9 nucleotides match TRBD2. V was pared by 6 bases and J by 9 bases, with 12 bases of the junction left unmatched. The CDR3 sequence is 14 residues long. Germline V gene data show CDR1 as SQVTM and CDR2 as ANQGSEA. The CDR3 sequence: CSVGRGAGGVEQFF. CDR3 nucleotide sequence: TGCAGCGTGGGGCGTGGAGCGGGAGGCGTTGAGCAGTTCTTC.

The chain has TRBV3-1 (or the pseudogene TRBV3-2) and TRBJ2-1, with TRBD2 as a possible D gene (6 bases). This CDR3 region has 13 residues. Germline V gives CDR1 LGHDT, CDR2 YNNKEL (reference sequence). Trimming stripped 5 bases from V and 8 bases from J, with 13 bases between. CDR3 residues: CASSSQTRHEQFF. The CDR3 nucleotides are TGTGCCAGCAGCTCCCAGACTAGACATGAGCAGTTCTTC.

This CDR3 is CASRPGLAGAAKNIQYF. CDR3 DNA: TGTGCCAGCAGGCCGGGACTAGCGGGAGCAGCCAAAAACATTCAGTACTTC. The chain carries TRBV5-4 and TRBJ2-4; 14 bases line up with TRBD2. The CDR3 covers 17 residues. CDR1 and CDR2 (germline): SGHNT, YYREEE (reference sequence). The junction had 4 bases not matched to a gene; V was cut back by 5 bases and J by 0 bases.